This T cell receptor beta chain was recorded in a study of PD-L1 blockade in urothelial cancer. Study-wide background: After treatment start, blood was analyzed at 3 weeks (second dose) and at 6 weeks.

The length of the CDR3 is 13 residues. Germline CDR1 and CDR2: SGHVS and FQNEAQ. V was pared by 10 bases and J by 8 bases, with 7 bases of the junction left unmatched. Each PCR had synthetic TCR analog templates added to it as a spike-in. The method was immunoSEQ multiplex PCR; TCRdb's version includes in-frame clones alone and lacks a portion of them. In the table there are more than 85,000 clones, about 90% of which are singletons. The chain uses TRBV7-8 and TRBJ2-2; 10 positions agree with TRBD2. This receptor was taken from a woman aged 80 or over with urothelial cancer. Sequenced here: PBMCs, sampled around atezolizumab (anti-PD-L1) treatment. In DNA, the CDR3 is TGTGCCATCCGAGCGGGAGGGCTTGGGGAGCTGTTTTTT. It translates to CAIRAGGLGELFF.